What follows are 3 T cell receptor beta chains derived from one specimen sequenced in a study of shared clonotypes between healthy human individuals. The table came from immunoSEQ multiplex PCR; TCRdb's copy has only in-frame clones and leaves some out. The sample records under 1,100,000 clones, more than 60% being singletons. Sequencing was performed on memory CD4+ T cells sorted from blood. Subset specified: CD45RA-negative fraction. All receptors derive from a man aged 18 to 29 in good health.

The chain uses TRBV7-2 and TRBJ1-6, with D unclear. With 6 bases removed from V and 8 bases from J, the gap between germline ends came to 11 bases. CDR3 length: 13 amino acids. Germline lookup yields CDR1 SGHTA and CDR2 FQGNSA. CDR3 sequence reads: CASSPGTDSPLHF. CDR3 nucleotide sequence: TGTGCCAGCAGTCCGGGAACGGATTCACCCCTCCACTTT. The whole variable domain, remainder taken from reference TRBV7-2 and TRBJ1-6, is GAGVSQSPSNKVTEKGKDVELRCDPISGHTALYWYRQSLGQGLEFLIYFQGNSAPDKSGLPSDRFSAERTGGSVSTLTIQRTQQEDSAVYLCASSPGTDSPLHFGNGTRLTVT.

The gene calls are TRBV19 and TRBJ1-4, with 10 positions matching TRBD1. The CDR3 spans 14 residues. J gave up 3 bases and V 10 bases, and 5 bases lay outside the gene matches. The V gene's germline CDR1 is LNHDA and CDR2 SQIVND (reference sequence). CDR3 in amino acids: CATSDRGPNEKLFF. CDR3 nucleotide sequence: TGTGCCACCAGTGACAGGGGGCCTAATGAAAAACTGTTTTTT.

The chain recombines TRBV14 with TRBJ1-1; D call uncertain. V was cut by 0 bases and J by 5 bases, with 7 bases left in between. The germline V gene has CDR1 SGHDN and CDR2 FVKESK. CDR3 size: 13 residues. CDR3 sequence (DNA): TGTGCCAGCAGCCAAGATCCCCGGACTGAAGCTTTCTTT. This encodes CASSQDPRTEAFF. Looking up the rest from reference TRBV14 and TRBJ1-1 gives the full variable domain: EAGVTQFPSHSVIEKGQTVTLRCDPISGHDNLYWYRRVMGKEIKFLLHFVKESKQDESGMPNNRFLAERTGGTYSTLKVQPAELEDSGVYFCASSQDPRTEAFFGQGTRLTVV.